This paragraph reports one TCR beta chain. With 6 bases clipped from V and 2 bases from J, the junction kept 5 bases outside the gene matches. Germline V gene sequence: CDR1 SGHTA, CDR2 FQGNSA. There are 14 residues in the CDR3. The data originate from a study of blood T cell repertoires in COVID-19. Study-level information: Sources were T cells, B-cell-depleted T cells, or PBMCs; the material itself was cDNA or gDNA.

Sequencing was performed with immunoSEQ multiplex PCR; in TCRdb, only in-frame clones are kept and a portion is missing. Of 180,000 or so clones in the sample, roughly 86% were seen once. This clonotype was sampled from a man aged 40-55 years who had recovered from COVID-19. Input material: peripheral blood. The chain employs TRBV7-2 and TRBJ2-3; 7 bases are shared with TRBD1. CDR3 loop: CASRRTGITDTQYF. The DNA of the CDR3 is TGTGCCAGCAGAAGGACAGGAATCACAGATACGCAGTATTTT.